The entry below gives a single TCR beta chain sequence along with its context. Its cognate antigen has yet to be identified. The input lacks base qualities; no much larger clone sits a single base away. Receptor libraries were prepared by the immunoSEQ multiplex PCR assay. RNA was extracted from all samples and reverse transcribed into cDNA as template for TCR sequencing. First-strand cDNA was synthesized using SuperScript III with a 2:1 mix of oligo-dT and random hexamers. Amplification bias was assessed with a synthetic immune receptor repertoire, and residual bias was removed computationally. As for the authors' bioinformatics: After raw reads were preprocessed to remove errors, the CDR3 was defined following IMGT conventions as running from the conserved cysteine to phenylalanine. Clonality was computed by normalizing Shannon entropy by log2 of the number of productive unique TCRs and subtracting the result from 1. Scalp TCRbeta sequences were cross-referenced with sorted blood CD4 and CD8 repertoires so that the CD4 or CD8 identity of scalp clones could be inferred. This is the immuneACCESS table as TCRdb keeps it, with only in-frame sequences that have V and J called. A part of the clones is gone; compared with another copy, unresolved V genes explain less than half, and the rest is unexplained. The V and J calls and clone size are taken from that table; D and trimming were inferred from the DNA. The sample table holds approximately 280,000 clones, of which nearly 60% were seen once. The top ten constitute approximately 1.8% of the sample.

The junction carries 10 bases between V and J, which are trimmed by 3 bases and 2 bases respectively. From a lookup of the germline V gene (reference sequence), CDR1 and CDR2 are GTSNPN and SVGIG. The CDR3 spans 13 residues, from the cysteine through the phenylalanine. Just the 39-base CDR3 DNA is kept, in frame starting at base 1. Taken with the paper, the label for time point translates to: 20 to 30 weeks on oral tofacitinib. This specimen's treatment or condition label, interpreted: oral pan-JAK inhibitor, 5-10 mg twice daily. Lesional scalp punch biopsies and peripheral blood were collected from alopecia areata patients. After PBMCs were isolated by density centrifugation and stained for CD3, CD4 and CD8, a FACSAria was used to sort CD4+ and CD8+ T cells. The sample belongs to a study of CD8+ T cells in alopecia areata (dated by TCRdb to between 2017 and 2018). Turning to the overall study: Treated patients were enrolled in an open-label pilot trial of oral tofacitinib, 5 to 10 mg twice daily, for moderate-to-severe alopecia areata. The SALT score, which quantifies the percentage of affected scalp surface area, was used to measure disease severity in treated patients. Patients stayed on tofacitinib for 6 to 18 months and then had 6 months of follow-up off drug so that delayed response and recurrence could be assessed. On the human side, TCRbeta sequencing was run on scalp tissue and on sorted CD4+ and CD8+ peripheral blood T cells from healthy controls and from alopecia areata patients with either patchy or totalis/universalis disease. Biopsies were taken from tofacitinib-treated patients at baseline and at 4 and 24 weeks of treatment, and a later scalp biopsy was taken in several of the tofacitinib-treated patients. Scalp clonality was compared across normal scalp (n=4), patchy alopecia areata scalp (n=8), and alopecia totalis/universalis scalp (n=8). RNA came from the PAXgene miRNA kit for fixed scalp, the miRNeasy kit for PBMCs, and the RNeasy kit for mouse skin. immunoSEQ multiplex PCR using 35 Vbeta forward primers and 13 Jbeta reverse primers was used to amplify TCRbeta CDR3 regions. To study T cell clonal expansion in alopecia areata, the researchers applied high-throughput TCRbeta sequencing to both the C3H/HeJ mouse model and human patients.

What the work shows at the level of the full study, not this receptor alone: Compared with normal scalp, lesional scalp, particularly in alopecia totalis/universalis, had higher clonality and more expanded CD8+ clones, which suggests antigenic drive. Scalp clonality and the number of expanded CD8+ clones among the top 100 scalp clones were significantly decreased by tofacitinib. During tofacitinib treatment, many expanded lesional clones stuck around in both scalp and blood, and this persistence may partly explain why relapse happens after treatment is stopped. The treated cohort was small, with a single nonresponder, so links between baseline CD8+ expansion and response need larger studies. Shared TCR sequences between patients were less evident than in mice, which may be partly attributable to HLA diversity in the patient population. Unlike mouse skin, which is dominated by gammadelta T cells, normal human skin has resident alphabeta T cells that are also sequenced, and this complicates analysis of the scalp TCR repertoire.

The sample in question was CD4+ T cells sorted from blood, obtained at week 24, from a patient treated with tofacitinib. The chain is made from TRBV30 and TRBJ1-1; the D segment cannot be called with confidence. The clonotype comes from a human donor with alopecia areata. The CDR3 protein is CAWSDGYNTEAFF. Read as DNA, the sequence is TGTGCCTGGAGCGACGGGTATAACACTGAAGCTTTCTTT.